Listed below are T cell receptor beta chains from one sample, sequenced in a study of PD-1 blockade in mismatch repair-deficient tumors. The data were produced by immunoSEQ multiplex PCR, yet TCRdb's version contains in-frame clones alone and is incomplete. The profile shows 130,000 or so clones, 85% to 90% of them singletons. Sequencing used peripheral blood, obtained 44 weeks after starting pembrolizumab. Source of these receptors: an adult with mismatch repair-deficient cancer. CDR3s include the opening cysteine and the closing phenylalanine or tryptophan. Part of the rows lack a size; the others show once, few, many or a class for expanded clones.

cdr3_aa j_call v_call clone_size
CASSLFRPNRETQYF TRBJ2-5 TRBV28 NA
CAIPAGGTDNEQFF TRBJ2-1 TRBV7-9 NA
CASSAAANEQFF TRBJ2-1 TRBV5-4 few
CASSVEGAWGTQYF TRBJ2-3 TRBV9 NA
CASSFGGNEQYF TRBJ2-7 TRBV5-1 NA
CASSPLGNEQFF TRBJ2-1 TRBV7-2 NA
CASKRAQETQYF TRBJ2-5 TRBV2 NA
CASSPLDRVSGANVLTF TRBJ2-6 TRBV18 NA
CASSLVLFRDGGREQYF TRBJ2-7 TRBV11-2 NA
CASSPQGDYGYTF TRBJ1-2 TRBV11-2 NA
CASRQAGGPKTQYF TRBJ2-5 TRBV27 NA
CASSWDRGSGYTF TRBJ1-2 TRBV7-8 NA
CSVPLSQGTFF TRBJ1-1 TRBV29-1 NA
CASSPPRGKLFF TRBJ1-4 TRBV28 few
CASSLALGEKLFF TRBJ1-4 TRBV7-6 NA
CASSFELATDTQYF TRBJ2-3 TRBV28 once
CASSDTGRGSHEQYF TRBJ2-7 TRBV7-6 NA
CASVRRGGYEQYF TRBJ2-7 TRBV5-6 NA
CASSDGQGRFVREKLFF TRBJ1-4 TRBV5-1 NA
CASSAGTLNEKLFF TRBJ1-4 TRBV19 NA
CAWAEGRAAYEQETQYF TRBJ2-5 TRBV30 NA
CASRRTDTQYF TRBJ2-3 TRBV7-9 NA
CASSPGFDTGELFF TRBJ2-2 TRBV10-1 NA
CASSYSINQGWEQYF TRBJ2-7 TRBV6-6 NA
CASSFHSDRVEAFF TRBJ1-1 TRBV11-3 NA
CATTTSGAYNEQFF TRBJ2-1 TRBV15 NA
CAISDRQGPTIYGYTF TRBJ1-2 TRBV10-3 NA
CASTGRIYSGANVLTF TRBJ2-6 TRBV19 NA
CASLAGSSGGELFF TRBJ2-2 TRBV10-2 NA
CASSREWGDNEQFF TRBJ2-1 TRBV11-3 NA
CASSLATSIGYTF TRBJ1-2 TRBV7-9 NA